The 6 T cell receptor beta chains below come from one sample, sequenced in a study of T cells in women clearing cervical HPV infection. Data came from immunoSEQ multiplex PCR; TCRdb stores just in-frame clones and leaves some out. This table holds tens of thousands of clones. The sample taken for sequencing was blood buffy coat. These receptors were taken from a woman aged 18-70 years with a cervical HPV16 infection that either progressed to CIN3+ or cleared (not recorded which).

Concerning this clone itself: The observed sequence ends 3 residues before the CDR3 terminus, with the missing tail filled in from the germline J gene. This chain connects TRBV5-6 to TRBJ1-2, with TRBD1 identical over 8 bases. The CDR3 is made up of 15 amino acids. Germline V gives CDR1 SGHDT, CDR2 YYEEEE. The CDR3 loop is CASSPRPGGIYDYTF. The sequenced part of the CDR3 DNA is TGTGCCAGCAGCCCCAGGCCAGGGGGCATATACGAC.

The covered CDR3 bases are TGCGCCAGCAGCTTGGACCCCGGGACAGGGAGCTCCTACGAG. It encodes CASSLDPGTGSSYE. The whole CDR3 reads CASSLDPGTGSSYEQYF. The rearrangement uses TRBV5-1 and TRBJ2-7; 9 positions agree with TRBD1. The read terminates 3 residues before the CDR3 end, so the remaining end is supplied by the germline J gene. Germline lookup yields CDR1 SGHRS and CDR2 YFSETQ. Losses at the gene ends were 0 bases for V and 0 bases for J; bases not matched to a gene: 7. The CDR3 consists of 17 residues.

As for this clone: The read gets to within 3 residues of the CDR3 end, and the germline J gene fills in the rest. The chain carries TRBV7-8 and TRBJ1-1; D unresolved. Germline lookup yields CDR1 SGHVS and CDR2 FQNEAQ. The CDR3 spans 15 residues. CDR3 loop: CASSLGPADLLEAFF. Partial CDR3 DNA: TGTGCCAGCAGCTTAGGGCCAGCGGACCTCCTCGAA.

Concerning this clone: The CDR3 goes on 3 residues after the read ends, and that part is filled in from the germline J gene. The gene calls are TRBV5-1 and TRBJ2-1, with 13 bases fitting TRBD2. Per germline, CDR1 SGHRS and CDR2 YFSETQ. The ends lost 0 bases at V and 4 bases at J; junction bases unmatched: 4. CDR3 size: 17 residues. This CDR3 is CASSLATSGRGYNEQFF. The sequenced CDR3 bases are TGCGCCAGCAGCTTGGCTACTAGCGGGAGGGGATACAATGAG.

A word on this clone: The CDR3 end falls 3 residues outside the read, so it is completed with the germline J gene. The chain uses TRBV10-2 and TRBJ2-7; tentative D call: TRBD2 (6 bases). Trimming cost V 2 bases and J 0 bases, with 11 bases left between them. Per germline, CDR1 WSHSY and CDR2 SAAADI. This CDR3 has 15 residues. The covered CDR3 bases are TGCGCCAGCAGTGAGGAGCGGGCAGGCTCCTACGAG. Amino acids: CASSEERAGSYE. The whole CDR3 is CASSEERAGSYEQYF.

Regarding this clone: Read data end 3 residues before the CDR3 end; the end is taken from the germline J gene. The gene calls are TRBV2 and TRBJ2-2; TRBD2 aligns across 13 bases. Trimming took 6 bases from V and 7 from J; bases not matched to a gene: 5. Germline CDR1 is SNHLY and CDR2 is FYNNEI. The CDR3 loop spans 15 amino acids. The chain's CDR3 is CASRGTSGTGGELFF. Partial CDR3 DNA: TGTGCCAGCAGGGGGACTAGCGGGACCGGCGGGGAG.